This T cell receptor beta chain was sequenced in a study of blood T cell repertoires in COVID-19. Study as a whole: Donors in the United States, Italy and Spain gave samples during acute or convalescent COVID-19.

Some clones are missing from TCRdb's copy, which holds only in-frame ones; the method was immunoSEQ multiplex PCR. This table has 150,000 to 200,000 clones, roughly 80% appearing once. This clone was counted a single time. Germline CDR1 is SNHLY and CDR2 is FYNNEI. With V trimmed by 4 bases and J by 3 bases, 4 bases remained unmatched. This CDR3 is built from 14 residues. The TCR sequence derives from an elderly woman with COVID-19, enrolled during active disease. The chain uses TRBV2 and TRBJ2-7; the match to TRBD1 covers 9 bases. The material sequenced was peripheral blood. The CDR3 reads CASSGGTGYYEQYF. For the CDR3, the DNA is TGTGCCAGCAGTGGAGGGACAGGGTACTACGAGCAGTACTTC.